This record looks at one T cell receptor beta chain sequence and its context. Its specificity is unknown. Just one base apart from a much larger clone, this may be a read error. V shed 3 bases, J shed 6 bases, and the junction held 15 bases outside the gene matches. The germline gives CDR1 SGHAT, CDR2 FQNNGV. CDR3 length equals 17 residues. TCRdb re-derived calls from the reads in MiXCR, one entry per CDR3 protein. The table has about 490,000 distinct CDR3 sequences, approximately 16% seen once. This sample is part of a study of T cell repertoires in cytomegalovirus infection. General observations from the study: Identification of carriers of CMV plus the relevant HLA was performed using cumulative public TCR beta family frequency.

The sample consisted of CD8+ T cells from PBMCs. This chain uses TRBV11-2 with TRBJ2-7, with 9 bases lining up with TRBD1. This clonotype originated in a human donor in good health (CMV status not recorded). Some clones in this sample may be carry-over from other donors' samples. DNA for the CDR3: TGTGCCAGCAGCTTCTGGGACAGGGTTGGCCTTCCCTTCGAGCAGTACTTC. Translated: CASSFWDRVGLPFEQYF.